This entry is about one T cell receptor (beta chain). The sample belongs to a study of blood T cell repertoires in COVID-19. Study as a whole: Spain, Italy and the United States supplied samples that represented acute and convalescent COVID-19. Nucleic acid was either cDNA or gDNA, and it came from T cells, B-cell-depleted T cells, or PBMCs.

CDR1 is SGDLS, CDR2 YYNGEE, per germline. J was trimmed by 7 bases and V by 3 bases; bases with no gene match: 11. This CDR3 region has 15 residues. The assay was immunoSEQ multiplex PCR, and TCRdb's table has in-frame clones only and misses some. The data hold roughly 54,000 clones, with about 89% observed a single time. The sequence came from a woman aged 55-70 years with active or convalescent COVID-19. The V and J genes are TRBV9 and TRBJ1-1; 8 bases are a match to TRBD1. Sequencing input: peripheral blood. Written as DNA, the CDR3 is TGTGCCAGCAGCGCTCGACAGGGGATGGTTGGTGAAGCTTTCTTT. This encodes CASSARQGMVGEAFF.